These T cell receptor beta chains were read from a single sample in a study of CD8+CD57+ T cells in acquired aplastic anemia. Each CDR3 protein gets one entry after TCRdb re-called the reads with MiXCR. The sample consists of some 280,000 distinct CDR3 sequences, 45% to 65% of them appearing once. Source material: sorted CD4+, CD8+, or CD8+CD57+ T cells (not recorded which) from PBMCs. These receptors all come from a human donor with severe aplastic anemia or a healthy control (not recorded which). The CDR3 runs from the conserved cysteine through the conserved F or W.

j_gene,v_gene,CDR3aa
TRBJ1-1,TRBV7-7,CASTLRGGTEAFF
TRBJ2-7,TRBV6-1,CASREGYTYEQYF
TRBJ1-1,TRBV11-2,CASSPPGQLNTEAFF
TRBJ2-1,TRBV14,CASSRTGGRCNEQFF
TRBJ2-3,TRBV5-1,CASSLVSGGPDTQYF
TRBJ1-5,TRBV20-1,CSARRFVGSNQPQHF
TRBJ2-7,TRBV2,CASSGQALYEQYF
TRBJ2-5,TRBV9,CASSERTSGERETQYF
TRBJ1-1,TRBV5-1,CASNKDRGGTEAFF
TRBJ1-5,TRBV19,CASSRGTGASNQPQHF
TRBJ1-5,TRBV18,CASSPFTGDNQPQHF
TRBJ2-7,TRBV9,CASSVEQGAYEQYF
TRBJ2-4,TRBV20-1,CSAREGGKNIQYF
TRBJ2-2,TRBV7-8,CASSPRTGGELFF
TRBJ1-5,TRBV7-9,CASSLEGQGASNQPQHF
TRBJ2-5,TRBV20-1,CSASRLPQETQYF
TRBJ2-7,TRBV20-1,CSARPEDRVSYEQYF
TRBJ2-2,TRBV5-1,CASSLALLAGELFF
TRBJ2-5,TRBV7-2,CASSLRSSGGGPGGTQYF
TRBJ1-5,TRBV2,CASRTEGAVQPQHF
TRBJ2-5,TRBV20-1,CSAPPSGNQETQYF
TRBJ1-1,TRBV10-3,CAISEHEAKYSEAFF
TRBJ2-7,TRBV20-1,CSARGATSGMGYEQYF
TRBJ1-2,TRBV24-1,CATSPPTDSYGYTF
TRBJ1-2,TRBV20-1,CSARRTGAEDYGYTF
TRBJ1-1,TRBV12-3/TRBV12-4,CASSSRGQGNTEAFF
TRBJ2-3,TRBV5-4,CASSRTSGGPTDTQYF
TRBJ2-1,TRBV11-1,CASSLGLAQYNEQFF
TRBJ2-5,TRBV20-1,CSAHNDREETQYF
TRBJ2-3,TRBV19,CASSIGRESTDTQYF
TRBJ1-3,TRBV5-8,CASSLGVSGNTIYF
TRBJ2-2,TRBV19,CASSIRGTSNTGELFF
TRBJ2-1,TRBV15,CATSSGNEQFF
TRBJ2-5,TRBV7-2,CASSLGRRLAGLQETQYF
TRBJ2-7,TRBV15,CATSQTGGYEQYF
TRBJ2-5,TRBV5-8,CASSPLETGQKTQYF
TRBJ2-5,TRBV7-3,CASSLGGPGRQETQYF
TRBJ1-6,TRBV20-1,CSARVGRVYNSPLHF
TRBJ2-5,TRBV9,CASSPRAAEETQYF
TRBJ1-3,TRBV15,CATSGLRALSGNTIYF
TRBJ2-1,TRBV9,CASSWTTNEQFF
TRBJ2-3,TRBV7-8,CASSSEPGQATDTQYF
TRBJ2-2,TRBV5-8,CASSLKYFTGELFF
TRBJ2-3,TRBV5-1,CASSLGQGSSTDTQYF
TRBJ1-5,TRBV24-1,CAPFPYRGGQPQHF
TRBJ1-5,TRBV19,CASSTTWTGRQPQHF
TRBJ2-3,TRBV7-2,CASSWRGHGGTDTQYF
TRBJ1-2,TRBV29-1,CSVDDSAVNYGYTF
TRBJ1-5,TRBV24-1,CATGDGNQPQHF
TRBJ2-4,TRBV7-2,CASSLGRRLAGGKNIQYF
TRBJ2-3,TRBV2,CASSVGTYADTQYF
TRBJ2-3,TRBV7-8,CASSPRGAGGTDTQYF
TRBJ2-7,TRBV10-2,CASRENYEQYF
TRBJ1-6,TRBV25-1,CASSAGLHSPLHF
TRBJ2-1,TRBV25-1,CASNSGYNEQFF
TRBJ1-1,TRBV20-1,CSARDPWWEAFF
TRBJ1-1,TRBV7-9,CGSSLRQANTEAFF
TRBJ2-7,TRBV19,CASSMDAGYEQYF